These 14 T cell receptor beta chains share one sample of origin, sequenced in a study of blood T cell repertoires in COVID-19. TCRdb's copy holds only in-frame clones and misses some; the assay was immunoSEQ multiplex PCR. Of some 310,000 clones listed, around 90% are singletons. The sequencing sample was made of peripheral blood. The receptors were gathered from a woman between 40 and 50 years old with COVID-19, enrolled during active disease.

This chain connects TRBV11-2 to TRBJ2-1; maybe TRBD2 (5 bases). The CDR3 runs 12 residues. V was cut by 5 bases and J by 8 bases, with 10 bases left in between. Looked up from germline, CDR1 is SGHAT and CDR2 is FQNNGV. In nucleotides, the CDR3 is TGTGCCAGCAGCCCTTTCGGGGATGAGCAGTTCTTC. Translating gives CASSPFGDEQFF.

DNA of the CDR3: TGTGCCAGCAGCTCCGGACAGGCACGATCGAACACCGGGGAGCTGTTTTTT. Its protein is CASSSGQARSNTGELFF. V gene TRBV7-9 combines with J gene TRBJ2-2, with 7 bases matching TRBD1. The CDR3 is 17 residues long. Germline V lookup: CDR1 SEHNR, CDR2 FQNEAQ (reference sequence). Losses at the gene ends were 4 bases for V and 0 bases for J; bases not matched to a gene: 8.

The rearrangement uses TRBV6-6 and TRBJ1-2, with D maybe TRBD1 (6 bases). V dropped 6 bases and J dropped 4 bases, with 9 bases sitting between them. CDR3 length: 12 residues. The germline V gene has CDR1 MNHNY and CDR2 SVGAGI (reference sequence). DNA for the CDR3: TGTGCCAGCAGGGGGACAAGCTATGGCTACACCTTC. This gives the protein CASRGTSYGYTF.

The chain joins TRBV7-2 to TRBJ2-7, with 8 positions matching TRBD2. The CDR3 loop spans 15 amino acids. CDR1 is SGHTA and CDR2 is FQGNSA in the germline V gene. V trimming: 1 base; J trimming: 2 bases; junction bases outside the gene matches: 4. The CDR3 nucleotides read TGTGCCAGCAGCTTAGATAGCGGGGCTCCCTACGAGCAGTACTTC. Translating it yields CASSLDSGAPYEQYF.

DNA of the CDR3: TGTGCCAGCAGCCAGGGACAGGCAGGCGATGAGCAGTTCTTC. Its protein product is CASSQGQAGDEQFF. V is TRBV11-2 and J is TRBJ2-1, with 8 bases that match TRBD1. This CDR3 contains 14 residues. Germline V gene lookup returns CDR1 SGHAT and CDR2 FQNNGV. Trimming removed 5 bases from V and 8 bases from J; junction bases left unmatched: 8.

V and J are TRBV4-1 and TRBJ1-2, with TRBD1 matching 9 bases. Germline trimming cut 7 bases from V and 4 bases from J; bases unmatched to any gene: 13. The length of the CDR3 is 16 residues. Germline V gives CDR1 MGHRA, CDR2 YSYEKL. The CDR3 bases are TGCGCCAGCAACCAGGTGGGGACAGGGTCAGGCTATGGCTACACCTTC. Its translation is CASNQVGTGSGYGYTF.

A remark on this clone: The same CDR3 also results from other DNA sequences found in this sample. V usage is TRBV4-3 and J usage is TRBJ1-2; D may be TRBD1 (5 bases). Trimming removed 0 bases at V and 5 bases at J, with 10 bases between. The CDR3 contains 14 residues. The germline CDR1 and CDR2 sequences are LGHNA and YSLEER. This CDR3 is CASSQDSRGYGYTF. In DNA, the CDR3 is TGCGCCAGCAGCCAAGACAGTCGGGGGTATGGCTACACCTTC.

V is TRBV30 and J is TRBJ1-1, with D possibly being TRBD1 (6 bases). Germline V gene sequence: CDR1 GTSNPN, CDR2 SVGIG (reference sequence). V lost 5 bases and J lost 4, with 8 bases in between. The CDR3 totals 11 residues. This CDR3 is CAWQGGTEAFF. The CDR3, as DNA: TGTGCCTGGCAAGGGGGCACTGAAGCTTTCTTT.

This sequence joins TRBV5-1 and TRBJ1-6, with TRBD1 matching over 9 bases. The CDR3 has 14 residues. Looked up from germline, CDR1 is SGHRS and CDR2 is YFSETQ. After removal of 4 bases from V and 7 bases from J, the junction contained 3 bases not matched to a gene. The CDR3 sequence: CASSRDRENSPLHF. Here the CDR3 DNA reads TGCGCCAGCAGCCGGGACAGGGAGAATTCACCCCTCCACTTT.

This chain uses TRBV6-2 or TRBV6-3 with TRBJ1-5; the D is unclear. CDR3 length: 16 amino acids. Trimming stripped 0 bases from V and 2 bases from J, with 11 bases between. The germline gives CDR1 MNHEY, CDR2 SVGEGT. The CDR3 is CASSYSISAGNQPQHF. DNA for the CDR3: TGTGCCAGCAGTTACTCGATATCCGCGGGCAATCAGCCCCAGCATTTT.

The J gene is TRBJ2-1, the V gene TRBV7-2, with TRBD2 matching 8 bases. Germline V CDR1 and CDR2: SGHTA, FQGNSA. Unmatched junction bases numbered 6, after V lost 2 bases and J lost 12 bases. CDR3 length: 13 residues. Here the CDR3 DNA reads TGTGCCAGCAGCTTAAGAGCGGGGGAAGCGCAGTTCTTC. It yields the protein CASSLRAGEAQFF.

The V and J genes are TRBV7-2 and TRBJ2-3, with 7 bases that match TRBD2. Germline CDR1 reads SGHTA; CDR2 reads FQGNSA. The length of the CDR3 is 17 residues. V lost 2 bases and J lost 5; bases outside the gene matches: 13. In nucleotides, the CDR3 is TGTGCCAGCAGCTTACTACGTCGGGCGGGAGTTCTAGATACGCAGTATTTT. Amino acids: CASSLLRRAGVLDTQYF.

V usage is TRBV4-2 and J usage is TRBJ2-2, with TRBD1 matching 7 bases. Germline V CDR1 and CDR2: LGHNA, YNFKEQ. Germline trimming cut 4 bases from V and 6 bases from J; bases unmatched to any gene: 5. CDR3 length equals 14 residues. CDR3 coding DNA: TGTGCCAGCAGCCTACGACAGGGTTCCGGGGAGCTGTTTTTT. Protein sequence: CASSLRQGSGELFF.

The chain combines TRBV10-3 with TRBJ1-1, with unresolved D. The germline V gene encodes CDR1 ENHRY and CDR2 SYGVKD. Trimming shortened V by 2 bases and J by 7 bases, and 11 bases separated the two germline ends. CDR3 length: 13 residues. CDR3 nucleotides: TGTGCCATCAGTGAGGGCAGAATCGATGAAGCTTTCTTT. Its translation is CAISEGRIDEAFF.